A single sample is the source of the 10 T cell receptor beta chains below, sequenced in a study of blood T cell repertoires in COVID-19. Data came from immunoSEQ multiplex PCR; TCRdb stores just in-frame clones and leaves some out. The sample records 86,000 or so clones, roughly 96% being singletons. The sample consisted of peripheral blood. These receptors were taken from a human donor with active COVID-19. The donor label of this sample is uncertain.

V and J are TRBV18 and TRBJ1-2; 11 nucleotides line up with TRBD1. V lost 5 bases to trimming and J lost 3 bases; unmatched junction nucleotides: 17. The CDR3 runs 19 residues. Germline loops: CDR1 KGHSH, CDR2 LQKENI. The CDR3 bases are TGTGCCAGCTCAAAACTCACAATCCCGGGACAGGGGGATGACTATGGCTACACCTTC. Translated: CASSKLTIPGQGDDYGYTF.

This chain joins TRBV6-5 and TRBJ2-1; 9 bases fit TRBD1. Germline V CDR1 and CDR2: MNHEY, SVGAGI. Trimming cost V 7 bases and J 9 bases; bases outside gene matches: 10. The CDR3 covers 14 residues. The CDR3 nucleotides are TGTGCCAGCATTACGACAGGGGGATTGGGTGAGCAGTTCTTC. Its protein product is CASITTGGLGEQFF.

The CDR3 DNA is TGTGCCAGCAGCTTGGCACGACAGGGGGTACAAGAGACCCAGTACTTC. As protein: CASSLARQGVQETQYF. The V and J genes are TRBV5-5 and TRBJ2-5; 9 nucleotides match TRBD1. J gave up 2 bases and V 0 bases, and 5 bases lay outside the gene matches. CDR1 and CDR2 (germline): SGHKS, YYEKEE (reference sequence). The CDR3 consists of 16 residues.

V usage is TRBV5-4 and J usage is TRBJ2-3, with TRBD1 as a possible D gene (5 bases). The CDR3 contains 15 residues. Looked up from germline, CDR1 is SGHNT and CDR2 is YYREEE (reference sequence). Trimming removed 4 bases from V and 1 base from J, with 13 bases in between. The CDR3 DNA reads as TGTGCCAGCAGCCACCCGACAGACGGCACAGATACGCAGTATTTT. Amino acid sequence: CASSHPTDGTDTQYF.

This chain connects TRBV2 to TRBJ2-7; D perhaps matches TRBD2 (5 bases). The CDR3 extends over 12 amino acids. Per germline, CDR1 SNHLY and CDR2 FYNNEI. V lost 7 bases and J lost 4, with 11 bases in between. CDR3 residues: CASTRGEYEQYF. CDR3 sequence (DNA): TGTGCCAGCACCCGGGGTGAATACGAGCAGTACTTC.

V and J are TRBV6-5 and TRBJ2-5; TRBD1 matches at 7 bases. The V segment lost 6 bases and the J segment 3 bases; nucleotides outside the gene matches: 7. Germline loops: CDR1 MNHEY, CDR2 SVGAGI. The CDR3 length is 14 residues. The CDR3 DNA reads as TGTGCCAGCAGAGTTTCAGGGGGAAAAGAGACCCAGTACTTC. Protein: CASRVSGGKETQYF.

CDR3 residues: CASRRTGRREQYF. For the CDR3, the DNA is TGTGCCAGCAGACGGACAGGCCGGCGCGAGCAGTACTTC. The chain employs TRBV6-5 and TRBJ2-7; 7 bases are shared with TRBD1. Per the germline V gene, CDR1 is MNHEY and CDR2 is SVGAGI. Losses at the gene ends were 6 bases for V and 6 bases for J; bases not matched to a gene: 8. CDR3 length: 13 amino acids.

The chain carries TRBV12-5 and TRBJ2-7, with 9 bases fitting TRBD1. V dropped 6 bases and J dropped 4; count of bases not matched to a gene: 4. Looked up from germline, CDR1 is LGHNT and CDR2 is FRNRAP. This CDR3 is built from 13 residues. CDR3 DNA sequence: TGTGCTAGTGGACCGGGACAGGGTTACGAGCAGTACTTC. Translating gives CASGPGQGYEQYF.

This clone appeared a single time. The V and J genes are TRBV27 and TRBJ1-5, with D perhaps TRBD1 (5 bases). There are 17 residues in the CDR3. CDR1 and CDR2 (germline): MNHEY, SMNVEV (reference sequence). V dropped 0 bases and J dropped 0 bases, with 12 bases sitting between them. CDR3 in amino acids: CASSLSGRAGSNQPQHF. The CDR3 bases are TGTGCCAGCAGTTTATCAGGCAGGGCAGGTAGCAATCAGCCCCAGCATTTT.

This clone has only a few counts. The chain combines TRBV5-4 with TRBJ1-3; TRBD1 aligns across 8 bases. Unmatched junction bases numbered 10, after V lost 10 bases and J lost 4 bases. CDR1 and CDR2 from the germline V gene are SGHNT and YYREEE (reference sequence). This CDR3 has 14 amino acids. The CDR3 reads CAGGSQGEGNTIYF. In DNA, the CDR3 is TGTGCCGGGGGCTCACAGGGGGAAGGAAACACCATATATTTT.